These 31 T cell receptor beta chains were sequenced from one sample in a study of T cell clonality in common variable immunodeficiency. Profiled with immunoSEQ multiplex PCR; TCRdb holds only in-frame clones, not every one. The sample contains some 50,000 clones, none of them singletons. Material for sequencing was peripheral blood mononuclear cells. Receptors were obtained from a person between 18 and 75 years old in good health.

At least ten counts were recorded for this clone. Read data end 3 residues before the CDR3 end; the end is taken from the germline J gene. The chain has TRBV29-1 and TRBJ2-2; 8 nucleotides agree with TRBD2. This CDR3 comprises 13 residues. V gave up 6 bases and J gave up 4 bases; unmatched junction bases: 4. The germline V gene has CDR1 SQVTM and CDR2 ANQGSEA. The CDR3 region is CSVIAGITGELFF. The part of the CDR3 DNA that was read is TGCAGCGTCATAGCGGGAATCACCGGGGAG.

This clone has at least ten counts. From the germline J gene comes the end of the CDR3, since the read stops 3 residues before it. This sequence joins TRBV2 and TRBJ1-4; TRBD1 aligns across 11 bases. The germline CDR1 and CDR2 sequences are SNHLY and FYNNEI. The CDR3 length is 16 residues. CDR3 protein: CASSGGTGQGAWKLFF. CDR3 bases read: TGTGCCAGCAGTGGGGGAACCGGACAGGGGGCTTGGAAA.

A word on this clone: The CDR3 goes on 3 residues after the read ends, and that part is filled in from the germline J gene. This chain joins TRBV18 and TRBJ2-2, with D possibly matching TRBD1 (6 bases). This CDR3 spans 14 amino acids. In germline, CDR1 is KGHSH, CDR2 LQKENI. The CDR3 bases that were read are TGTGCCAGCTCACATGACAGGCGGCATGAAAAG. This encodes CASSHDRRHEK. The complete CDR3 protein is CASSHDRRHEKLFF.

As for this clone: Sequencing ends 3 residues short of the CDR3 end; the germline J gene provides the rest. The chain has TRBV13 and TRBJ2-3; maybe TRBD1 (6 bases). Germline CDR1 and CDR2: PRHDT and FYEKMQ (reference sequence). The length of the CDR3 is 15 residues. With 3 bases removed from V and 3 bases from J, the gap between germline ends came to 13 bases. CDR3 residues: CASSFGRGRTDTQYF. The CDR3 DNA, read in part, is TGTGCCAGCAGCTTCGGCAGGGGTCGAACAGATACG.

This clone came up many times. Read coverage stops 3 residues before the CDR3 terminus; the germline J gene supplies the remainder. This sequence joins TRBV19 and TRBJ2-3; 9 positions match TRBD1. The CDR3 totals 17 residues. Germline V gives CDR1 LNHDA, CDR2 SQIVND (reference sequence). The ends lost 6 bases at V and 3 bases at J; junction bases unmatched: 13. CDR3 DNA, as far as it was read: TGTGCCAGTAGCCCTCCGGGACAGGGTGTGGGAACAGATACG. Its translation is CASSPPGQGVGTDT. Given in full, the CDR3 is CASSPPGQGVGTDTQYF.

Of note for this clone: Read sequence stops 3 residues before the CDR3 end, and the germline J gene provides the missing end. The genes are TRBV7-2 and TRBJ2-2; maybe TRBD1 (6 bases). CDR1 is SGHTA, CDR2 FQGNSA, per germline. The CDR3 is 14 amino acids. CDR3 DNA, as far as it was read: TGTGCCAGCAGCTCGACCCTTACAGGGAAACCG. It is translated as CASSSTLTGKP. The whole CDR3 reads CASSSTLTGKPLFF. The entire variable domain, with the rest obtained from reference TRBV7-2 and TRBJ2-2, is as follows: GAGVSQSPSNKVTEKGKDVELRCDPISGHTALYWYRQSLGQGLEFLIYFQGNSAPDKSGLPSDRFSAERTGGSVSTLTIQRTQQEDSAVYLCASSSTLTGKPLFFGEGSRLTVL.

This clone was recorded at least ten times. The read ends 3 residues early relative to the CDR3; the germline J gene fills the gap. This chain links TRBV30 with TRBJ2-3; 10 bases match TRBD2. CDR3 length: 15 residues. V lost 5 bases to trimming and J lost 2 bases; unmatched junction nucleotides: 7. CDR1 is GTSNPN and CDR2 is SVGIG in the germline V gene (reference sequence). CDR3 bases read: TGTGCCTGGGACACAGCGGGGGGGTTCACAGATACG. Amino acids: CAWDTAGGFTDT. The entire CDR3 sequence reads CAWDTAGGFTDTQYF.

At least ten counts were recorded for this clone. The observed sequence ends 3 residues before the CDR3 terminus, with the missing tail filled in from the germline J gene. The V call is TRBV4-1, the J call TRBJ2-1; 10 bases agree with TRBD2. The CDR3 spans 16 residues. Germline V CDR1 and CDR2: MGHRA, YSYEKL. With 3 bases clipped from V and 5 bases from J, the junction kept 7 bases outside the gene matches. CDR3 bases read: TGCGCCAGCAGCCAGGGAGCGGGGGGGCTTAACAATGAG. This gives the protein CASSQGAGGLNNE. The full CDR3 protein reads CASSQGAGGLNNEQFF.

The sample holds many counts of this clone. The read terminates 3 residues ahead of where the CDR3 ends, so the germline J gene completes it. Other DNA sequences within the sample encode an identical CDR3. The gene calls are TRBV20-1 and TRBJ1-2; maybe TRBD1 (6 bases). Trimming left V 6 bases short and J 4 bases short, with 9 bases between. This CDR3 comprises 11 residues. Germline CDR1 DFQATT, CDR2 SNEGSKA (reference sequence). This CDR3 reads CSARTAYGYTF. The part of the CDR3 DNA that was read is TGCAGTGCCCGGACAGCCTATGGC.

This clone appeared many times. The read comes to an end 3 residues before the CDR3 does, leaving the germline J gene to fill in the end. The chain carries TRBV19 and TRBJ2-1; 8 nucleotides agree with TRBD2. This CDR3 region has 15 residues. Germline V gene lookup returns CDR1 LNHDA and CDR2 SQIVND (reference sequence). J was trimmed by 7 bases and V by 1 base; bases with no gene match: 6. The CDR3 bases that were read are TGTGCCAGTAGTATAGTGGCGGGAGGTCGGAATGAG. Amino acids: CASSIVAGGRNE. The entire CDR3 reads CASSIVAGGRNEQFF.

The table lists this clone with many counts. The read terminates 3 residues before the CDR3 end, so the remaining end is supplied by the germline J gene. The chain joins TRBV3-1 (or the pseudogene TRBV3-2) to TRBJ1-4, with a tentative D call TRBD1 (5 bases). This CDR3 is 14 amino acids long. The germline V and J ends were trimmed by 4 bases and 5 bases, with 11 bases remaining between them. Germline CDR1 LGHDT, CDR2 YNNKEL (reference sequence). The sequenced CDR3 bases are TGTGCCAGCAGCCGTCAGGGCTCCAATGAAAAA. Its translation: CASSRQGSNEK. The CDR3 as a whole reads CASSRQGSNEKLFF.

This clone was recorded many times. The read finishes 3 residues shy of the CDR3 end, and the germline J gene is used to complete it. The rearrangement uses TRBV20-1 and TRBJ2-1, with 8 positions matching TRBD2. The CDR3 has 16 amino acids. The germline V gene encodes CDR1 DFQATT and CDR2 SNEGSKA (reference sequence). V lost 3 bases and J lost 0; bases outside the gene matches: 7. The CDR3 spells CSARDIAGSSYNEQFF. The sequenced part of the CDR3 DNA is TGCAGTGCTAGGGACATAGCGGGAAGCTCCTACAATGAG.

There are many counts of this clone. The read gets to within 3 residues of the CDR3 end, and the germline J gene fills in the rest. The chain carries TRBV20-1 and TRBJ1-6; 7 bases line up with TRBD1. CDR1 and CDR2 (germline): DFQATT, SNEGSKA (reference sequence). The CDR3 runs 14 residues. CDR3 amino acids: CAGGGSSYNSPLHF. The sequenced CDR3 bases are TGCGCTGGAGGGGGCAGCTCCTATAATTCACCC.

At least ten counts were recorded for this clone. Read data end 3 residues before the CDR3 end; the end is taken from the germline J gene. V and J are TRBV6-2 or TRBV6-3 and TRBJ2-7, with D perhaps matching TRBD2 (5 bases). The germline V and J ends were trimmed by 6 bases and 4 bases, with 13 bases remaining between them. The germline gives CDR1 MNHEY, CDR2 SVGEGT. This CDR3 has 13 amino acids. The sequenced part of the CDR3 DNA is TGTGCCAGCAGCCTCCTAGGAGGATACGAG. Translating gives CASSLLGGYE. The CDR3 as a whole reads CASSLLGGYEQYF.

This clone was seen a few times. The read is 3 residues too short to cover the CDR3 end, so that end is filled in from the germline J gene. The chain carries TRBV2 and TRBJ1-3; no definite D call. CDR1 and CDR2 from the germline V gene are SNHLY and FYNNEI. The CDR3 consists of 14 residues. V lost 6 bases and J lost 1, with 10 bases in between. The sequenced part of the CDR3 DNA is TGTGCCAGCAGATCCAGGAATTCTGGAAACACC. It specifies CASRSRNSGNT. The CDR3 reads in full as CASRSRNSGNTIYF.

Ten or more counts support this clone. CDR3 DNA, as far as it was read: TGCAGTGTTACGACTAGCGGGAATGAG. It yields the protein CSVTTSGNE. The full CDR3 reads CSVTTSGNEQFF. The rearrangement uses TRBV20-1 and TRBJ2-1; 10 bases match TRBD2. The read falls 3 residues short of the CDR3 end, and the missing part is taken from the germline J gene. The CDR3 runs to 12 residues. CDR1 is DFQATT and CDR2 is SNEGSKA in the germline V gene (reference sequence). After removal of 7 bases from V and 7 bases from J, the junction contained 4 bases not matched to a gene.

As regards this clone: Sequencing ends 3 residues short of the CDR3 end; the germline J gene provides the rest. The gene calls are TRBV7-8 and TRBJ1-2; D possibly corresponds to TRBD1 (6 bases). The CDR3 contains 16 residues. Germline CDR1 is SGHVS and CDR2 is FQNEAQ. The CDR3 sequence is CASSPAGGPEADTYTF. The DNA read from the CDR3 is TGTGCCAGCAGCCCCGCGGGGGGGCCGGAGGCAGATACC.

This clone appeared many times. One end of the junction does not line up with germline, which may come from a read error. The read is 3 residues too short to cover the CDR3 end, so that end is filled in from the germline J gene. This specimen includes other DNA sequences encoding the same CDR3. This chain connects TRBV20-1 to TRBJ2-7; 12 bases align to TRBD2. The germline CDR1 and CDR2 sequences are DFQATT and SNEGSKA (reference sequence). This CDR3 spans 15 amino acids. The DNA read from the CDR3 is TGCAGTGCCAGAGCACTAGCGGGGGGCCCCTACGAG. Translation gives CSARALAGGPYE. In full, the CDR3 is CSARALAGGPYEQYF.

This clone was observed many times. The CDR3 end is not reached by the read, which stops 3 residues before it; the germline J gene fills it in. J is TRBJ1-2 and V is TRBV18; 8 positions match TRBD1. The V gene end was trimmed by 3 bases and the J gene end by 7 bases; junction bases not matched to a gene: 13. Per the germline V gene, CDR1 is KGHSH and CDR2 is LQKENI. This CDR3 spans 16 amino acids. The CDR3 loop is CASSPRTGRNVGGYTF. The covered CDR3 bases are TGTGCCAGCTCACCTCGGACAGGGCGGAATGTGGGTGGC.

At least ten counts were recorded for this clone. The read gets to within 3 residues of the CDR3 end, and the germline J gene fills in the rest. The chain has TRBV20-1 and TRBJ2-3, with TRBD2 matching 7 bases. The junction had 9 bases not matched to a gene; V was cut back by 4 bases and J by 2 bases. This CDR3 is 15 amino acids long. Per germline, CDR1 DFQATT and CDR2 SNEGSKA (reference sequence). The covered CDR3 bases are TGCAGTGCTACGAGTGAGCGGGAAATCACAGATACG. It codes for CSATSEREITDT. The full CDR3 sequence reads CSATSEREITDTQYF.

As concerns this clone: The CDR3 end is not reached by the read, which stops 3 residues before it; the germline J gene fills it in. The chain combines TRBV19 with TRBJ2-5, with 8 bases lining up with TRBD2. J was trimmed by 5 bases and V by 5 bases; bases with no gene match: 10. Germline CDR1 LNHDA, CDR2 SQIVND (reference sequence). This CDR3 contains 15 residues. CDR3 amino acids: CASSLSAGDGETQYF. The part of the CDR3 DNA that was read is TGTGCCAGTAGTCTCTCAGCGGGAGATGGGGAGACC.

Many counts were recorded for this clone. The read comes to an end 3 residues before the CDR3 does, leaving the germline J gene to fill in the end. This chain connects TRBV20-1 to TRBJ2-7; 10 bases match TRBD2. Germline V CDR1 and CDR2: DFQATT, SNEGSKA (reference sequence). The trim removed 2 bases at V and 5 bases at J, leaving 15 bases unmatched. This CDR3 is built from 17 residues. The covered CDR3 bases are TGCAGTGCTAGACCTCAAGGGGAACAAGCGGGAGGGCACGAG. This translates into CSARPQGEQAGGHE. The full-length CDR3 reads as CSARPQGEQAGGHEQYF.

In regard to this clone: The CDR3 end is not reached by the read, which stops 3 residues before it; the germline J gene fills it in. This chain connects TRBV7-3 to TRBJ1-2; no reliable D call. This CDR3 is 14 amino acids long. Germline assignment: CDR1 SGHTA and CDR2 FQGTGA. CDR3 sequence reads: CASSLDPRADTYTF. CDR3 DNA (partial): TGTGCCAGCAGCTTAGACCCGAGGGCAGATACC.

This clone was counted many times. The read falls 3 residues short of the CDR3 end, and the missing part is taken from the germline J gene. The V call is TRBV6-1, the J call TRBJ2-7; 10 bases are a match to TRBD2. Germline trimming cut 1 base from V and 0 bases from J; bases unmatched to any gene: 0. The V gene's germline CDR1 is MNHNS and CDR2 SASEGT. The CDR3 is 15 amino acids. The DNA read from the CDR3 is TGTGCCAGCAGTGAAGGGACTAGCGGCTCCTACGAG. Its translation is CASSEGTSGSYE. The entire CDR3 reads CASSEGTSGSYEQYF.

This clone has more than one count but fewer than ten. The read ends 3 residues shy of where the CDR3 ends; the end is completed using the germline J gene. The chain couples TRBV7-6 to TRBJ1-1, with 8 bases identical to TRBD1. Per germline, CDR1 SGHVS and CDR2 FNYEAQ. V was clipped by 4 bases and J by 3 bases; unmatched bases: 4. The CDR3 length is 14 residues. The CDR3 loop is CASSSVDRDTEAFF. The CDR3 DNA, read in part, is TGTGCCAGCAGCTCCGTGGACAGGGACACTGAA.

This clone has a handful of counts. The sequenced part of the CDR3 DNA is TGTGCCAGCTCACCATCTACGACTGAAACAGGGATTGATGATACG. Its translation is CASSPSTTETGIDDT. The full CDR3 is CASSPSTTETGIDDTQYF. The J gene is TRBJ2-3, the V gene TRBV18; possibly TRBD1 for D (6 bases). Sequencing ends 3 residues short of the CDR3 end; the germline J gene provides the rest. Germline CDR1 reads KGHSH; CDR2 reads LQKENI. Deletions cut 2 bases from V and 6 bases from J, with 24 bases between. This CDR3 is 18 amino acids long.

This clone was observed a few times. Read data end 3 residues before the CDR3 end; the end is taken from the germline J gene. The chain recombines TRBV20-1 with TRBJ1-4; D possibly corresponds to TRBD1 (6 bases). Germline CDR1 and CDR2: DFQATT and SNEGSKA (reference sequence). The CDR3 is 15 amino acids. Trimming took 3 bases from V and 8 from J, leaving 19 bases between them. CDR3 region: CSARPPGAGEEKLFF. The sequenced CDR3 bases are TGCAGTGCTAGGCCCCCAGGGGCTGGTGAAGAAAAA.

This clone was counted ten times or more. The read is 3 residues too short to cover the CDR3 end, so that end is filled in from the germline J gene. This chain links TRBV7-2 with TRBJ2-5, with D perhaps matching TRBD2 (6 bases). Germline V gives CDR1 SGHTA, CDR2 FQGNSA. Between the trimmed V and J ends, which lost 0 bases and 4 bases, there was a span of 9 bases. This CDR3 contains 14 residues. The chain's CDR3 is CASSLAGGSETQYF. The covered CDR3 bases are TGTGCCAGCAGCTTAGCGGGGGGTTCAGAGACC.

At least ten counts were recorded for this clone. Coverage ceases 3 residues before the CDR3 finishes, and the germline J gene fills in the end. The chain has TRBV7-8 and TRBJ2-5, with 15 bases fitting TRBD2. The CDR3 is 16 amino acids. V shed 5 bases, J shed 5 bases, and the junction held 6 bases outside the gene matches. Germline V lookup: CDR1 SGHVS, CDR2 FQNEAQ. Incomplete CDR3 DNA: TGTGCCAGCAGCCTACGGACTAGCGGGGGGGGTGAGACC. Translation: CASSLRTSGGGET. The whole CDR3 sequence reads CASSLRTSGGGETQYF.

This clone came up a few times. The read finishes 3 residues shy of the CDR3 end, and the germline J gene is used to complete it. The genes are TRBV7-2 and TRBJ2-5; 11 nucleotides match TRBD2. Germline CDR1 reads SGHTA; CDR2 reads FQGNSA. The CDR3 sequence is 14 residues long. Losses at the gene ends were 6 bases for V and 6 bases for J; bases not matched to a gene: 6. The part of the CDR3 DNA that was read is TGTGCCAGCAGACCGGTAGCGGGAGGGAAGACC. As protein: CASRPVAGGKT. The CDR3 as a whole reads CASRPVAGGKTQYF. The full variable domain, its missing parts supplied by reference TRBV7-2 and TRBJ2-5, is GAGVSQSPSNKVTEKGKDVELRCDPISGHTALYWYRQSLGQGLEFLIYFQGNSAPDKSGLPSDRFSAERTGGSVSTLTIQRTQQEDSAVYLCASRPVAGGKTQYFGPGTRLLVL.

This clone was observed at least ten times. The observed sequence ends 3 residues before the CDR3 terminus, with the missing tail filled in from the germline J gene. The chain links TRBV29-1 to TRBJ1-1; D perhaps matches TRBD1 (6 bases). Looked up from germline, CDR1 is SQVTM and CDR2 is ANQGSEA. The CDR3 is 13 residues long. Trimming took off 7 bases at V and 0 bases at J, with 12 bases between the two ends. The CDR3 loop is CSGHRAVNTEAFF. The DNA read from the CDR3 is TGCAGCGGCCACAGGGCGGTGAACACTGAA. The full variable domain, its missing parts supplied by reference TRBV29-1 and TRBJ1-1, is SAVISQKPSRDICQRGTSLTIQCQVDSQVTMMFWYRQQPGQSLTLIATANQGSEATYESGFVIDKFPISRPNLTFSTLTVSNMSPEDSSIYLCSGHRAVNTEAFFGQGTRLTVV.